Listed below are T cell receptor beta chains from one sample, sequenced in a study of cytomegalovirus exposure and HLA in healthy donors. The repertoire was sequenced with immunoSEQ multiplex PCR; TCRdb's copy has only in-frame clones and lacks some. In the table there are about 100,000 clones, over 75% of which are singletons. Sequencing used PBMCs. Source of these receptors: a man in his fifties in good health and CMV-seropositive. CDR3s include the opening cysteine and the closing phenylalanine or tryptophan. The D gene is left open where the match is weak. The listing skips clone size in some rows; elsewhere it reads once, few, many or a size class.

V,D,size,J,CDR3,DNA
TRBV7-9,NA,NA,TRBJ1-1,CASSLIIPNTEAFF,TGTGCCAGCAGCTTAATCATCCCGAACACTGAAGCTTTCTTT
TRBV4-2,NA,NA,TRBJ1-2,CASSQARTGGYGYTF,TGTGCCAGCAGCCAAGCTCGGACGGGGGGCTATGGCTACACCTTC
TRBV27,TRBD1,few,TRBJ2-7,CASRDSSYEQYF,TGTGCCAGCCGGGACAGCAGTTACGAGCAGTACTTC
TRBV4-1,TRBD2,NA,TRBJ2-1,CASSQSGLAAYNEQFF,TGCGCCAGCAGCCAATCCGGACTAGCGGCCTACAATGAGCAGTTCTTC
TRBV5-6,NA,NA,TRBJ1-3,CASSPWGGVGNTIYF,TGTGCCAGCAGCCCCTGGGGAGGGGTCGGAAACACCATATATTTT
TRBV4-1,NA,NA,TRBJ2-1,CASSHFVGGNNEQFF,TGCGCCAGCAGCCACTTCGTTGGGGGGAACAATGAGCAGTTCTTC
TRBV25-1,NA,NA,TRBJ1-6,CASSRGNNSPLNF,TGTGCCAGCAGCCGGGGGAATAATTCACCCCTCAACTTT
TRBV27,NA,NA,TRBJ1-5,CASTRDTSLQPQHF,TGTGCCAGCACCCGGGACACATCACTTCAGCCCCAGCATTTT
TRBV4-3,TRBD1,NA,TRBJ1-2,CASSQGQGAYGYTF,TGCGCCAGCAGCCAAGGACAGGGGGCCTATGGCTACACCTTC
TRBV6-1,TRBD1,NA,TRBJ2-3,CASLGQGTDTQYF,TGTGCCAGCTTGGGACAGGGGACAGATACGCAGTATTTT
TRBV2,TRBD1,NA,TRBJ1-5,CASRDREDQPQHF,TGTGCCAGCAGAGACAGGGAGGATCAGCCCCAGCATTTT